These 21 T cell receptor beta chains originate from one sample sequenced in a study of blood T cell repertoires in COVID-19. TCRdb's table, derived via immunoSEQ multiplex PCR, lists solely in-frame clones and lacks some. Altogether about 150,000 clones are present, roughly 84% being singletons, with the ten largest covering 2.9%. The sequenced sample consisted of peripheral blood. The receptors come from an older woman with acute or convalescent COVID-19.

This chain connects TRBV5-1 to TRBJ2-3, with a weak D call TRBD2 (6 bases). CDR1 is SGHRS, CDR2 YFSETQ, per germline. V lost 2 bases and J 4 bases, leaving 11 bases between the germline ends. This CDR3 has 14 amino acids. The CDR3 bases are TGCGCCAGCAGCTTTTGGCGGGGAGCAGATACGCAGTATTTT. Translating gives CASSFWRGADTQYF. Looking up the rest from reference TRBV5-1 and TRBJ2-3 gives the full variable domain: KAGVTQTPRYLIKTRGQQVTLSCSPISGHRSVSWYQQTPGQGLQFLFEYFSETQRNKGNFPGRFSGRQFSNSRSEMNVSTLELGDSALYLCASSFWRGADTQYFGPGTRLTVL.

The chain links TRBV6-2 or TRBV6-3 to TRBJ1-4; D call uncertain. Germline CDR1 is MNHEY and CDR2 is SVGEGT. The CDR3 consists of 13 residues. The ends were cut back, 4 bases at V and 7 bases at J, with 10 bases in the middle. CDR3 nucleotides: TGTGCCAGCAGTTCCCTAGCGGCTGAAAAACTGTTTTTT. Translating it yields CASSSLAAEKLFF.

This chain uses TRBV19 with TRBJ1-3; D gene uncertain. CDR1 is LNHDA and CDR2 is SQIVND in the germline V gene (reference sequence). The CDR3 has 14 amino acids. Trimming stripped 4 bases from V and 3 bases from J, with 10 bases between. The CDR3 DNA sequence: TGTGCCAGTAGTAGGCATCGCCTTGGAAACACCATATATTTT. The encoded protein is CASSRHRLGNTIYF.

The rearrangement links TRBV9 to TRBJ1-3; TRBD1 aligns across 7 bases. Looked up from germline, CDR1 is SGDLS and CDR2 is YYNGEE. V lost 0 bases to trimming and J lost 2 bases; unmatched junction nucleotides: 2. The CDR3 consists of 15 residues. The CDR3: CASSVADRAGNTIYF. The CDR3 DNA follows: TGTGCCAGCAGCGTAGCAGACAGGGCTGGAAACACCATATATTTT.

This rearrangement joins TRBV5-1 to TRBJ1-4, with D perhaps matching TRBD1 (6 bases). CDR3 size: 15 residues. Trimming removed 2 bases at V and 4 bases at J, with 12 bases between. Per germline, CDR1 SGHRS and CDR2 YFSETQ. The CDR3 sequence is CASSLGGQLNEKLFF. Here the CDR3 DNA reads TGCGCCAGCAGCTTAGGAGGACAGCTTAATGAAAAACTGTTTTTT.

The chain employs TRBV11-3 and TRBJ2-3, with D maybe TRBD1 (6 bases). The V gene's germline CDR1 is SGHNT and CDR2 YENEEA. Trimming shortened V by 4 bases and J by 2 bases, and 13 bases separated the two germline ends. The CDR3 runs 15 residues. The CDR3 nucleotides are TGTGCCAGCAGCTCCGGACAGTTTCACACAGATACGCAGTATTTT. It codes for CASSSGQFHTDTQYF.

The V gene is TRBV6-4, the J gene TRBJ1-2, with 7 bases identical to TRBD1. After removal of 6 bases from V and 8 bases from J, the junction contained 6 bases not matched to a gene. Germline CDR1 is MRHNA and CDR2 is SNTAGT. This CDR3 has 12 residues. In DNA form, the CDR3 reads TGTGCCAGCAGCCAAGGGGGCGGCGGCTACACCTTC. Encoded protein: CASSQGGGGYTF.

CDR3: CAISEYTGRADTQYF. Here the CDR3 DNA reads TGTGCCATCAGTGAGTATACAGGGCGAGCAGATACGCAGTATTTT. The rearrangement links TRBV10-3 to TRBJ2-3, with a weak D call TRBD1 (6 bases). The CDR3 consists of 15 residues. The V end was cut by 1 base, the J end by 4 bases, with 12 bases between. CDR1 is ENHRY, CDR2 SYGVKD, per germline.

V gene TRBV5-1 combines with J gene TRBJ1-4; the D gene is possibly TRBD1 (5 bases). Per germline, CDR1 SGHRS and CDR2 YFSETQ. The CDR3 totals 14 residues. Trimming left V 4 bases short and J 3 bases short, with 10 bases between. CDR3 sequence: CASSRQTSNEKLFF. The CDR3 nucleotides are TGCGCCAGCAGCCGACAGACCTCTAATGAAAAACTGTTTTTT.

This clone appeared a few times. This chain joins TRBV14 and TRBJ1-4; no firm D call. Trimming took off 4 bases at V and 0 bases at J, with 12 bases between the two ends. CDR3 length equals 16 residues. Germline-derived CDR1 and CDR2 are SGHDN and FVKESK. The CDR3 spells CASSPGSVATNEKLFF. The CDR3 DNA reads TGTGCCAGCAGCCCAGGATCGGTTGCAACTAATGAAAAACTGTTTTTT.

This clone showed up just a few times. V usage is TRBV10-1 and J usage is TRBJ2-6, with 11 bases matching TRBD1. Germline lookup yields CDR1 WNHNN and CDR2 SYGVQD (reference sequence). J lost 0 bases, V lost 6 bases, and 7 bases had no gene match. CDR3 length: 18 residues. The CDR3, as DNA: TGCGCCAGCAGCTATGGACAGGGGGCCTACTCTGGGGCCAACGTCCTGACTTTC. Amino acids: CASSYGQGAYSGANVLTF.

The J gene is TRBJ1-6, the V gene TRBV7-2; D gene unclear. Germline V gene sequence: CDR1 SGHTA, CDR2 FQGNSA. Trimming left V 6 bases short and J 10 bases short, with 16 bases between. The CDR3 runs 14 residues. Here the CDR3 reads CASSKAGGVSPLHF. CDR3 coding DNA: TGTGCCAGCAGTAAGGCGGGCGGGGTCTCACCCCTCCACTTT.

The chain joins TRBV12-3 or TRBV12-4 to TRBJ2-1; 7 positions agree with TRBD1. This CDR3 has 11 amino acids. The V and J ends lost 7 bases and 12 bases, in that order; junction bases with no gene match: 6. The CDR3 loop reads CASTYRGRQFF. CDR3 sequence (DNA): TGTGCCAGCACCTACAGGGGAAGGCAGTTCTTC.

The chain uses TRBV10-3 and TRBJ2-7; possibly TRBD1 for D (5 bases). Germline assignment: CDR1 ENHRY and CDR2 SYGVKD. The CDR3 consists of 12 residues. V lost 3 bases, J lost 2 bases, and 5 bases lay in between. The CDR3, as DNA: TGTGCCATCAGTGACAGGGCCTACGAGCAGTACTTC. Translation gives CAISDRAYEQYF.

This chain connects TRBV5-1 to TRBJ1-6; a weak D match, TRBD1 (6 bases). The germline V gene encodes CDR1 SGHRS and CDR2 YFSETQ. This CDR3 has 16 amino acids. The germline V and J ends were trimmed by 4 bases and 3 bases, with 14 bases remaining between them. CDR3 residues: CASSPQGTLYNSPLHF. CDR3 nucleotide sequence: TGCGCCAGCAGCCCCCAGGGGACCCTCTATAATTCACCCCTCCACTTT.

The rearrangement links TRBV7-2 to TRBJ2-1; 10 bases agree with TRBD2. The CDR3 has 16 residues. V shed 2 bases and J 5 bases; nucleotides not matched to a gene: 6. The germline CDR1 and CDR2 sequences are SGHTA and FQGNSA. This CDR3 reads CASSLSGTSVDNEQFF. In DNA form, the CDR3 reads TGTGCCAGCAGCTTATCCGGGACTAGCGTCGACAATGAGCAGTTCTTC.

The genes are TRBV19 and TRBJ2-1; D gene unclear. V was shortened by 3 bases and J by 9 bases, with 12 bases between the two germline ends. Per the germline V gene, CDR1 is LNHDA and CDR2 is SQIVND (reference sequence). The CDR3 sequence is 13 residues long. CDR3 region: CASSIPLAVEQFF. The CDR3, as DNA: TGTGCCAGTAGTATTCCCCTGGCCGTTGAGCAGTTCTTC.

By share, this clone ranks as medium-sized. The chain recombines TRBV6-2 or TRBV6-3 with TRBJ2-3; TRBD2 matches 7 bases. The junction had 6 bases not matched to a gene; V was cut back by 2 bases and J by 4 bases. This CDR3 has 15 residues. Germline values: CDR1 MNHEY, CDR2 SVGEGT. The CDR3 bases are TGTGCCAGCAGTTACAGGGCGGGGGTCCCAGATACGCAGTATTTT. Amino acids: CASSYRAGVPDTQYF.

The J gene is TRBJ2-4, the V gene TRBV14; D not resolved. Germline V gene lookup returns CDR1 SGHDN and CDR2 FVKESK. This CDR3 contains 18 residues. The V gene lost 1 base and the J gene lost 3 bases, with 19 bases spanning the gap. The CDR3 bases are TGTGCCAGCAGCCAAGGCCCGTCGTCTTTGCTAGGCAAAAACATTCAGTACTTC. Protein sequence: CASSQGPSSLLGKNIQYF.

The chain is built from TRBV5-1 and TRBJ1-4; 7 bases fit TRBD1. The CDR3 spans 16 residues. From germline, CDR1 is SGHRS and CDR2 YFSETQ. Trimming removed 1 base from V and 3 bases from J; junction bases left unmatched: 6. The CDR3 DNA reads TGCGCCAGCAGCTTGATGTATCAGGGGGCTAATGAAAAACTGTTTTTT. Its translation is CASSLMYQGANEKLFF. The variable domain in full, with the rest retrieved from reference TRBV5-1 and TRBJ1-4, is KAGVTQTPRYLIKTRGQQVTLSCSPISGHRSVSWYQQTPGQGLQFLFEYFSETQRNKGNFPGRFSGRQFSNSRSEMNVSTLELGDSALYLCASSLMYQGANEKLFFGSGTQLSVL.

This chain uses TRBV7-2 with TRBJ2-7, with D maybe TRBD1 (6 bases). Germline lookup yields CDR1 SGHTA and CDR2 FQGNSA. Trimming removed 4 bases at V and 1 base at J, with 17 bases between. This CDR3 has 16 amino acids. CDR3 nucleotide sequence: TGTGCCAGCAGCTCACAGGGCAGGGCACTGTCCTACGAGCAGTACTTC. The encoded protein is CASSSQGRALSYEQYF.